A single sample gave rise to the 27 T cell receptor beta chains below, sequenced in a study of blood T cell repertoires in COVID-19. Profiling relied on immunoSEQ multiplex PCR, and the TCRdb table lists in-frame clones only, not all of them. The sample records some 100,000 clones, over 75% being singletons. Sequences were obtained from peripheral blood. Receptor source: a woman aged 50 to 60 with acute or convalescent COVID-19.

This chain links TRBV21-1 with TRBJ1-2. TRBV21-1 is labeled a pseudogene. The length of the CDR3 is 17 residues. The CDR3 DNA is TGTGCCAGCACTACTCGGGGGGGCCTACTTTCAAACTATGGCTACACCTTC. This sequence encodes CASTTRGGLLSNYGYTF.

The J gene is TRBJ2-1, the V gene TRBV5-1; 8 bases line up with TRBD1. The CDR3 contains 15 residues. Germline V CDR1 and CDR2: SGHRS, YFSETQ. V was clipped by 3 bases and J by 3 bases; unmatched bases: 5. The CDR3 loop is CASSSRQGRYNEQFF. The CDR3, as DNA: TGCGCCAGCAGCTCTAGACAGGGGCGCTACAATGAGCAGTTCTTC.

The V gene is TRBV7-3, the J gene TRBJ2-1; TRBD2 matches 10 bases. Germline CDR1 reads SGHTA; CDR2 reads FQGTGA. Germline trimming cut 4 bases from V and 12 bases from J; bases unmatched to any gene: 12. The CDR3 length is 15 residues. CDR3 residues: CASSWGSGGFQGQFF. The CDR3 DNA reads as TGTGCCAGCAGCTGGGGTAGCGGGGGGTTTCAGGGGCAGTTCTTC.

This CDR3 is CAVQVLSGNTIYF. The CDR3 bases are TGTGCCGTGCAGGTCCTCTCTGGAAACACCATATATTTT. This chain connects TRBV7-9 to TRBJ1-3; D gene uncertain. The CDR3 loop spans 13 amino acids. Per germline, CDR1 SEHNR and CDR2 FQNEAQ (reference sequence). With 11 bases removed from V and 0 bases from J, the gap between germline ends came to 11 bases.

The V and J genes are TRBV5-1 and TRBJ2-1, with D tentatively TRBD1 (6 bases). Trimming took 4 bases from V and 5 from J, leaving 13 bases between them. The germline V gene has CDR1 SGHRS and CDR2 YFSETQ. This CDR3 is 14 amino acids long. This chain's CDR3 is CASSGGHWDNEQFF. CDR3 sequence (DNA): TGCGCCAGCAGCGGGGGACACTGGGACAATGAGCAGTTCTTC.

CDR3 loop: CASTGRAKNIQYF. The CDR3 DNA reads TGTGCCAGCACTGGGAGGGCCAAAAACATTCAGTACTTC. The chain combines TRBV2 with TRBJ2-4, with D perhaps matching TRBD2 (6 bases). The CDR3 has 13 amino acids. V shed 7 bases and J shed 1 base, with 8 bases lying between them. Germline-derived CDR1 and CDR2 are SNHLY and FYNNEI.

This rearrangement joins TRBV28 to TRBJ2-2; 9 nucleotides align to TRBD2. Germline V gene sequence: CDR1 MDHEN, CDR2 SYDVKM. J lost 7 bases, V lost 6 bases, and 9 bases had no gene match. CDR3 length equals 15 residues. The chain's CDR3 is CASRTGTSSVGELFF. CDR3 sequence (DNA): TGTGCCAGCAGGACCGGGACTAGCTCTGTCGGGGAGCTGTTTTTT.

The chain uses TRBV6-5 and TRBJ2-7; 9 bases match TRBD1. Germline CDR1 and CDR2: MNHEY and SVGAGI. The CDR3 loop spans 14 amino acids. The V and J ends lost 6 bases and 6 bases, in that order; junction bases with no gene match: 9. The CDR3 nucleotides are TGTGCCAGCAGGTCCGGGACAGGGCCAGGCGAGCAGTACTTC. Its translation is CASRSGTGPGEQYF.

The rearrangement links TRBV2 to TRBJ1-2, with 7 bases that match TRBD1. Looked up from germline, CDR1 is SNHLY and CDR2 is FYNNEI. V trimming: 3 bases; J trimming: 4 bases; junction bases outside the gene matches: 5. This CDR3 comprises 14 residues. CDR3 loop: CASSDMTGLYGYTF. The CDR3 DNA sequence: TGTGCCAGCAGTGACATGACAGGGCTCTATGGCTACACCTTC.

The gene calls are TRBV7-2 and TRBJ1-1, with 9 bases fitting TRBD1. Germline assignment: CDR1 SGHTA and CDR2 FQGNSA. The CDR3 runs to 15 residues. Losses at the gene ends were 5 bases for V and 5 bases for J; bases not matched to a gene: 9. This chain's CDR3 is CASSRRQGGRTEAFF. Written as DNA, the CDR3 is TGTGCCAGCAGCCGTAGACAGGGGGGCAGGACTGAAGCTTTCTTT.

The genes are TRBV6-5 and TRBJ1-3, with D perhaps matching TRBD1 (6 bases). CDR3 length: 15 amino acids. Deletions cut 0 bases from V and 2 bases from J, with 8 bases between. Germline-derived CDR1 and CDR2 are MNHEY and SVGAGI. The chain's CDR3 is CASSYSPGAGNTIYF. The CDR3 bases are TGTGCCAGCAGTTACTCCCCAGGGGCTGGAAACACCATATATTTT.

In its sample, this clone was seen a few times. This chain's CDR3 is CASSLGGGTPLETQYF. In DNA, the CDR3 is TGTGCCAGCAGCTTGGGGGGCGGAACCCCCTTGGAGACCCAGTACTTC. V is TRBV5-6 and J is TRBJ2-5, with D tentatively TRBD1 (5 bases). The CDR3 spans 16 residues. Deletions cut 0 bases from V and 5 bases from J, with 17 bases between. The germline V gene has CDR1 SGHDT and CDR2 YYEEEE.

The chain links TRBV9 to TRBJ1-2; the D gene is possibly TRBD1 (5 bases). This CDR3 contains 14 residues. Germline V gene lookup returns CDR1 SGDLS and CDR2 YYNGEE. V gave up 5 bases and J gave up 4 bases, with 15 bases separating them. As DNA, the CDR3 is TGTGCCAGCAGTACAGGTAACCCCCCCTATGGCTACACCTTC. Encoded protein: CASSTGNPPYGYTF. Drawing the rest from reference TRBV9 and TRBJ1-2, the complete variable domain is DSGVTQTPKHLITATGQRVTLRCSPRSGDLSVYWYQQSLDQGLQFLIQYYNGEERAKGNILERFSAQQFPDLHSELNLSSLELGDSALYFCASSTGNPPYGYTFGSGTRLTVV.

This sequence joins TRBV6-4 and TRBJ1-1; unclear D gene. CDR1 is MRHNA and CDR2 is SNTAGT in the germline V gene. There are 14 residues in the CDR3. The V gene lost 3 bases and the J gene lost 1 base, with 9 bases spanning the gap. The CDR3: CASSDSEKNTEAFF. The CDR3 coding sequence is TGTGCCAGCAGTGATAGCGAGAAGAACACTGAAGCTTTCTTT.

The rearrangement joins TRBV7-9 to TRBJ1-2; 7 bases map to TRBD1. This CDR3 contains 15 residues. V lost 5 bases to trimming and J lost 4 bases; unmatched junction nucleotides: 10. CDR1 and CDR2 (germline): SEHNR, FQNEAQ (reference sequence). The CDR3 DNA sequence: TGTGCCAGCAGCCTTGACGCGGGACAGATCTATGGCTACACCTTC. It translates to CASSLDAGQIYGYTF.

The J gene is TRBJ1-1, the V gene TRBV7-4; a weak D match, TRBD1 (5 bases). Trimming shortened V by 7 bases and J by 3 bases, and 18 bases separated the two germline ends. CDR1 and CDR2 from the germline V gene are SGHVT and SQSDAQ. The CDR3 loop spans 15 amino acids. The CDR3 region is CASNRTPGGYTEAFF. CDR3 nucleotide sequence: TGTGCCAGCAACAGGACACCCGGGGGGTACACTGAAGCTTTCTTT.

The chain combines TRBV6-6 with TRBJ1-3; no reliable D call. Trimming pared 6 bases from V and 4 bases from J, leaving 16 bases between. The CDR3 spans 15 residues. Per the germline V gene, CDR1 is MNHNY and CDR2 is SVGAGI (reference sequence). The CDR3 nucleotides read TGTGCCAGCAGCCCTCTAGGTTTAGGCGGAAACACCATATATTTT. It specifies CASSPLGLGGNTIYF.

This rearrangement joins TRBV5-1 to TRBJ2-5; a weak D match, TRBD2 (6 bases). V gave up 9 bases and J gave up 5 bases, with 23 bases separating them. Germline V gives CDR1 SGHRS, CDR2 YFSETQ. This CDR3 is built from 15 residues. CDR3 amino acids: CATRPIPGVGETQYF. CDR3 DNA sequence: TGCGCCACCCGACCAATCCCGGGGGTGGGGGAGACCCAGTACTTC.

V is TRBV24-1 and J is TRBJ2-7; 8 bases are a match to TRBD1. Trimming at V came to 5 bases and at J to 0 bases, leaving 8 bases not matched to a gene. Per germline, CDR1 KGHDR and CDR2 SFDVKD. This CDR3 spans 16 amino acids. Here the CDR3 reads CATSAAGTGHSYEQYF. The CDR3, as DNA: TGTGCCACCAGTGCCGCCGGGACAGGACACTCCTACGAGCAGTACTTC.

This chain links TRBV5-5 with TRBJ2-7, with D tentatively TRBD2 (5 bases). The CDR3 contains 14 residues. Germline CDR1 and CDR2: SGHKS and YYEKEE (reference sequence). V was cut by 4 bases and J by 4 bases, with 15 bases left in between. CDR3 loop: CASSRGRGDYEQYF. The CDR3 DNA reads as TGTGCCAGCAGCCGGGGTCGTGGGGATTACGAGCAGTACTTC.

The chain uses TRBV9 and TRBJ2-3, with TRBD1 matching over 12 bases. The CDR3 runs to 15 residues. After removal of 3 bases from V and 4 bases from J, the junction contained 3 bases not matched to a gene. The germline V gene encodes CDR1 SGDLS and CDR2 YYNGEE. The CDR3 DNA reads TGTGCCAGCAGCGCCGGGACAGGGGGCGCAGATACGCAGTATTTT. Translating gives CASSAGTGGADTQYF. Complete variable domain (other parts from reference TRBV9 and TRBJ2-3): DSGVTQTPKHLITATGQRVTLRCSPRSGDLSVYWYQQSLDQGLQFLIQYYNGEERAKGNILERFSAQQFPDLHSELNLSSLELGDSALYFCASSAGTGGADTQYFGPGTRLTVL.

The rearrangement links TRBV29-1 to TRBJ1-1; D is possibly TRBD1 (5 bases). Germline lookup yields CDR1 SQVTM and CDR2 ANQGSEA. The CDR3 spans 14 residues. Trimming shortened V by 4 bases and J by 0 bases, and 12 bases separated the two germline ends. The CDR3 coding sequence is TGCAGCGTTGGGACAATCGACATGAACACTGAAGCTTTCTTT. This translates into CSVGTIDMNTEAFF.

This clone was seen only a few times. This rearrangement joins TRBV18 to TRBJ1-1; 7 bases are shared with TRBD1. V gave up 3 bases and J gave up 0 bases; unmatched junction bases: 7. The CDR3 sequence is 16 residues long. Germline V gives CDR1 KGHSH, CDR2 LQKENI. The CDR3 DNA follows: TGTGCCAGCTCACCTACTCAACAGGGGTTGAACACTGAAGCTTTCTTT. It translates to CASSPTQQGLNTEAFF.

V is TRBV18 and J is TRBJ2-7; 8 bases agree with TRBD1. V shed 4 bases, J shed 5 bases, and the junction held 10 bases outside the gene matches. The V gene's germline CDR1 is KGHSH and CDR2 LQKENI. The CDR3 runs 15 residues. CDR3 protein: CASSRPTGETDEQYF. As DNA, the CDR3 is TGTGCCAGCTCACGACCGACAGGGGAAACGGACGAGCAGTACTTC.

This clone has just a few counts. The chain combines TRBV5-1 with TRBJ2-3; D uncertain. The V gene's germline CDR1 is SGHRS and CDR2 YFSETQ. CDR3 length equals 14 residues. Deletions cut 4 bases from V and 2 bases from J, with 11 bases between. The chain's CDR3 is CASSPSLATDTQYF. CDR3 coding DNA: TGCGCCAGCAGCCCCAGTTTGGCCACAGATACGCAGTATTTT.

The chain uses TRBV10-3 and TRBJ1-6, with 10 bases matching TRBD1. From germline, CDR1 is ENHRY and CDR2 SYGVKD. J lost 9 bases, V lost 6 bases, and 5 bases had no gene match. The CDR3 is made up of 14 amino acids. The CDR3, as DNA: TGTGCCATCAGCCGGACAGGGGGGGGTTCACCCCTCCACTTT. This codes for CAISRTGGGSPLHF.

The V gene is TRBV5-1, the J gene TRBJ2-7; D possibly corresponds to TRBD2 (6 bases). The CDR3 length is 14 residues. Trimming left V 1 base short and J 3 bases short, with 11 bases between. The V gene's germline CDR1 is SGHRS and CDR2 YFSETQ. The CDR3 bases are TGCGCCAGCAGCTTGCGGGGGAGAAACTACGAGCAGTACTTC. It is translated as CASSLRGRNYEQYF.